The rows below give T cell receptor beta chains drawn from one sample of a study of shared clonotypes between healthy human individuals. The repertoire was sequenced with immunoSEQ multiplex PCR; TCRdb's copy has only in-frame clones and lacks some. The table records 150,000 to 200,000 clones, approximately 61% of them present only once. The sequenced material came from memory CD4+ T cells sorted from blood. The receptors here all came from a man in his thirties or forties in good health. Each CDR3 is given with its conserved first and last residue. D genes are given only for firm matches. The size entry is marked missing in some rows and otherwise reads once, few, many or a size class.

J,V,D,size,CDR3,DNA
TRBJ2-7,TRBV28,TRBD2,-,CASSLVGLGLVQDEQYF,TGTGCCAGCAGTTTGGTCGGGCTGGGACTAGTCCAGGACGAGCAGTACTTC
TRBJ2-3,TRBV18,-,few,CASSPSGADTQYF,TGTGCCAGCTCACCATCGGGCGCAGATACGCAGTATTTT
TRBJ2-1,TRBV5-4,-,-,CASSPSMTHEQFF,TGTGCCAGCAGCCCCTCTATGACCCATGAGCAGTTCTTC
TRBJ2-1,TRBV6-6,TRBD1,few,CASNGQGWGEQFF,TGTGCCAGCAACGGACAGGGGTGGGGTGAGCAGTTCTTC
TRBJ2-1,TRBV29-1,-,-,CSVERRAGIEQFF,TGCAGCGTTGAAAGGCGGGCAGGGATTGAGCAGTTCTTC
TRBJ2-5,TRBV5-1,TRBD1,once,CASSLHTGVGETQYF,TGCGCCAGCAGCTTACACACAGGGGTGGGAGAGACCCAGTACTTC
TRBJ2-7,TRBV7-8,-,-,CASSLAGVHYEQYF,TGTGCCAGCAGCTTAGCGGGGGTGCACTACGAGCAGTACTTC
TRBJ2-1,TRBV5-1,-,-,CASSAPGGSSTYNEQFF,TGCGCCAGCAGCGCGCCCGGAGGGAGTTCCACCTACAATGAGCAGTTCTTC
TRBJ1-1,TRBV5-5,-,-,CASSPAGGRLTEAFF,TGTGCCAGCAGCCCAGCGGGTGGCAGGTTAACTGAAGCTTTCTTT
TRBJ2-3,TRBV7-8,-,-,CASSLAGNADTQYF,TGTGCCAGCAGCTTAGCGGGAAATGCAGATACGCAGTATTTT
TRBJ1-2,TRBV28,-,-,CASSLGEGWRGYTF,TGTGCCAGCAGTTTAGGCGAGGGTTGGCGGGGCTACACCTTC
TRBJ1-2,TRBV29-1,TRBD1,once,CSYEPGQGSGGYTF,TGCAGCTACGAACCGGGACAGGGCTCTGGCGGCTACACCTTC
TRBJ2-2,TRBV5-1,-,-,CASSLAGLNTGELFF,TGCGCCAGCAGCTTGGCAGGACTGAACACCGGGGAGCTGTTTTTT
TRBJ2-5,TRBV9,-,few,CASSERPWEETQYF,TGTGCCAGCAGCGAGCGTCCCTGGGAAGAGACCCAGTACTTC
TRBJ1-1,TRBV7-9,-,once,CASSFGDRTEAFF,TGTGCCAGCAGCTTCGGGGACCGCACTGAAGCTTTCTTT
TRBJ1-2,TRBV7-2,TRBD1,-,CASSLGGQGANYGYTF,TGTGCCAGCAGCTTAGGAGGACAGGGGGCTAACTATGGCTACACCTTC
TRBJ2-7,TRBV11-3,-,many,CASSLERGNGSYEQYF,TGTGCCAGCAGCTTAGAAAGGGGGAACGGATCCTACGAGCAGTACTTC
TRBJ1-2,TRBV28,TRBD1,few,CASSSSGGSYGYTF,TGTGCCAGCAGTTCGTCAGGGGGCTCCTATGGCTACACCTTC
TRBJ2-7,TRBV10-1,TRBD2,-,CASSTGTSGSSYEQYF,TGCGCCAGCAGTACCGGGACTAGCGGATCCTCCTACGAGCAGTACTTC
TRBJ1-2,TRBV19,-,few,CASSRGGTYGYTF,TGTGCCAGTAGTCGAGGCGGGACCTATGGCTACACCTTC
TRBJ2-1,TRBV7-8,TRBD2,-,CASSMGAGTSGFYEQFF,TGTGCCAGCAGCATGGGGGCCGGGACTAGCGGGTTCTATGAGCAGTTCTTC
TRBJ1-4,TRBV5-1,TRBD1,-,CASSFATGRNEKLFF,TGCGCCAGCAGCTTTGCGACAGGGAGAAACGAAAAACTGTTTTTT
TRBJ2-1,TRBV2,-,-,CATAGAGGNEQFF,TGTGCCACCGCGGGGGCAGGGGGCAATGAGCAGTTCTTC
TRBJ2-1,TRBV5-1,-,-,CASSFTIASYNEQFF,TGCGCCAGCAGCTTTACGATAGCGAGCTACAATGAGCAGTTCTTC
TRBJ2-3,TRBV7-2,TRBD2,-,CASSLATSGFTDTQYF,TGTGCCAGCAGCCTAGCAACTAGCGGGTTCACAGATACGCAGTATTTT
TRBJ1-5,TRBV7-8,-,-,CASSLEASNQPQHF,TGTGCCAGCAGCTTAGAAGCTAGTAATCAGCCCCAGCATTTT
TRBJ2-1,TRBV4-1,-,-,CASSHGGLRDNEQFF,TGCGCCAGCAGCCACGGAGGGCTACGTGACAATGAGCAGTTCTTC
TRBJ2-2,TRBV29-1,TRBD1,few,CSVGQGATGELFF,TGCAGCGTTGGACAGGGGGCCACCGGGGAGCTGTTTTTT
TRBJ1-1,TRBV2,-,few,CASTEEQNTEAFF,TGTGCCAGCACCGAGGAGCAGAACACTGAAGCTTTCTTT
TRBJ1-2,TRBV28,-,-,CASSQYIDSSGYTF,TGTGCCAGCAGTCAATACATAGACAGTTCAGGCTACACCTTC
TRBJ2-5,TRBV5-5,-,-,CASSLGSMMETQYF,TGTGCCAGCAGCTTGGGTAGTATGATGGAGACCCAGTACTTC
TRBJ1-5,TRBV5-1,-,-,CASSLGDNSHQPQHF,TGCGCCAGCAGCTTAGGAGATAACAGTCATCAGCCCCAGCATTTT
TRBJ2-7,TRBV5-8,TRBD2,-,CASSSGLAGAYEQYF,TGTGCCAGCAGCTCGGGACTAGCGGGAGCCTACGAGCAGTACTTC
TRBJ2-7,TRBV18,-,-,CASSPGRDEQYF,TGTGCCAGCTCACCGGGCCGAGATGAGCAGTACTTC
TRBJ2-7,TRBV5-4,-,-,CASSLGSGQGEYEQYF,TGTGCCAGCAGCTTGGGTTCGGGGCAGGGTGAGTACGAGCAGTACTTC
TRBJ2-7,TRBV9,TRBD1,-,CASSGDRGGYEQYF,TGTGCCAGCAGCGGGGACAGGGGGGGCTACGAGCAGTACTTC